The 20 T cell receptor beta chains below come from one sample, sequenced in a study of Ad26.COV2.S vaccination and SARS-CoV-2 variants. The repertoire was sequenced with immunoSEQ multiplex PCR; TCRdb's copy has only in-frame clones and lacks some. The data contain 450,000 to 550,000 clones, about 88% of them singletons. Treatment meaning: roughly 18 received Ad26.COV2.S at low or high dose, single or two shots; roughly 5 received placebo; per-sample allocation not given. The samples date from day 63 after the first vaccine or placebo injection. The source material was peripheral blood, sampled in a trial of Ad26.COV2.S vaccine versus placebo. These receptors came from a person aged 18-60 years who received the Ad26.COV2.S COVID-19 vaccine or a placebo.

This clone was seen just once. CDR3 residues: CASSDSGEQFF. Here the CDR3 DNA reads TGCGCCAGCAGTGACTCTGGTGAGCAGTTCTTC. V and J are TRBV10-1 and TRBJ2-1, with D unresolved. Germline lookup yields CDR1 WNHNN and CDR2 SYGVQD (reference sequence). Deletions cut 3 bases from V and 9 bases from J, with 6 bases between. The CDR3 totals 11 residues.

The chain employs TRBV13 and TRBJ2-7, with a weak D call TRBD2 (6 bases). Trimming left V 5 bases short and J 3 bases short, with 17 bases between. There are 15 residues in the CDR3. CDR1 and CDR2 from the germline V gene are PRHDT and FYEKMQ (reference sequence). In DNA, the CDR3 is TGTGCCAGCAGCCCTCCTACCGGGAGCCACTACGAGCAGTACTTC. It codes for CASSPPTGSHYEQYF.

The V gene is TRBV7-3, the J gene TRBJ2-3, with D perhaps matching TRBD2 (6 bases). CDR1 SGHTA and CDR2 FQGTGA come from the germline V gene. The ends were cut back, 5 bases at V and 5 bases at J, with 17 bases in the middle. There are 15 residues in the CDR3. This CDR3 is CASSPLAETGDTQYF. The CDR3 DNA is TGTGCCAGCAGCCCTTTAGCGGAGACGGGAGATACGCAGTATTTT.

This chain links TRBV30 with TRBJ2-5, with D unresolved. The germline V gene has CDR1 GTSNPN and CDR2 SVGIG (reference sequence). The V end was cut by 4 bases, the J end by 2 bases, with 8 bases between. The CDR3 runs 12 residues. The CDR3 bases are TGTGCCTGGAAACCGTTACAAGAGACCCAGTACTTC. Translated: CAWKPLQETQYF.

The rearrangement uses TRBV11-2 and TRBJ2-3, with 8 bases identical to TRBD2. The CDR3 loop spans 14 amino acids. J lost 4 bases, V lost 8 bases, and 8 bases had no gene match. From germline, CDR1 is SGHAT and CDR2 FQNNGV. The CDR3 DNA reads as TGTGCCAGCGGAGAGAGAGCGGGAGCAGATACGCAGTATTTT. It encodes CASGERAGADTQYF.

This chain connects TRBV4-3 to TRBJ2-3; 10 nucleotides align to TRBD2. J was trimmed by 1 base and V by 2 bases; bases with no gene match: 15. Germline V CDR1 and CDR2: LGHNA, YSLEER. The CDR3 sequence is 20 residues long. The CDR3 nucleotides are TGCGCCAGCAGCCAACCCCCTCTAGCGGGGGCTCCCCCTGGCACAGATACGCAGTATTTT. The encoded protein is CASSQPPLAGAPPGTDTQYF.

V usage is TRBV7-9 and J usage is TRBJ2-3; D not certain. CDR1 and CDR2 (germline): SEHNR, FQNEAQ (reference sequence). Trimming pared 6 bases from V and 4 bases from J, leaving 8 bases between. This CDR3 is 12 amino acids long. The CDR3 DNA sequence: TGTGCCAGCAGAGCCTCAGCAGATACGCAGTATTTT. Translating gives CASRASADTQYF.

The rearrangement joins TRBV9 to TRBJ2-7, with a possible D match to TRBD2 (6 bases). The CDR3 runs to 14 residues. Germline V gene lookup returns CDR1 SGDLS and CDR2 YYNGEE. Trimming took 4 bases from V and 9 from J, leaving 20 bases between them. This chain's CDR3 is CASSPSPGGSRQYF. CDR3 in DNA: TGTGCCAGCAGCCCCTCCCCTGGGGGGTCAAGGCAGTACTTC. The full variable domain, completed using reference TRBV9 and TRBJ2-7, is DSGVTQTPKHLITATGQRVTLRCSPRSGDLSVYWYQQSLDQGLQFLIQYYNGEERAKGNILERFSAQQFPDLHSELNLSSLELGDSALYFCASSPSPGGSRQYFGPGTRLTVT.

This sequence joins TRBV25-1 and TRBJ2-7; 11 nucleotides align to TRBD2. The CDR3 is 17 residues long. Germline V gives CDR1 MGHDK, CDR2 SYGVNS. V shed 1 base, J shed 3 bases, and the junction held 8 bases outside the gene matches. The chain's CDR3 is CASSEFSATSGIYEQYF. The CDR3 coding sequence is TGTGCCAGCAGTGAATTTTCTGCGACTAGCGGGATCTACGAGCAGTACTTC.

The CDR3 DNA sequence: TGTGCCAGCAGTTTTTTGGGAGCGGGGAGGGACTACGAGCAGTACTTC. Translated: CASSFLGAGRDYEQYF. The V gene is TRBV28, the J gene TRBJ2-7; TRBD2 matches at 7 bases. V shed 3 bases and J 3 bases; nucleotides not matched to a gene: 11. CDR3 length equals 16 residues. Germline V gene data show CDR1 as MDHEN and CDR2 as SYDVKM.

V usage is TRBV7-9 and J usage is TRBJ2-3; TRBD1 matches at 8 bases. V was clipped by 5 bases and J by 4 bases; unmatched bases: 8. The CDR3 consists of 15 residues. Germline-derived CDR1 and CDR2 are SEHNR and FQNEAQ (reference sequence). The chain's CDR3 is CASSPATGAPDTQYF. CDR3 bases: TGTGCCAGCAGCCCGGCGACAGGGGCCCCAGATACGCAGTATTTT.

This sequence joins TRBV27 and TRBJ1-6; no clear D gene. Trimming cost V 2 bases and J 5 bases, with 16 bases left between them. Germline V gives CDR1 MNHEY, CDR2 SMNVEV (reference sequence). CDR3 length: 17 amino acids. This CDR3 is CASSLKFREADNSPLHF. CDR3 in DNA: TGTGCCAGCAGTTTAAAGTTCCGGGAGGCGGATAATTCACCCCTCCACTTT.

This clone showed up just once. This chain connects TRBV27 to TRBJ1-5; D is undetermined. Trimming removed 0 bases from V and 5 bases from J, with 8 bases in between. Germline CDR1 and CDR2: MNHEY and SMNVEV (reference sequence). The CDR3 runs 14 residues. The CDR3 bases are TGTGCCAGCAGTTTATCAGGTTCCCATCAGCCCCAGCATTTT. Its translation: CASSLSGSHQPQHF.

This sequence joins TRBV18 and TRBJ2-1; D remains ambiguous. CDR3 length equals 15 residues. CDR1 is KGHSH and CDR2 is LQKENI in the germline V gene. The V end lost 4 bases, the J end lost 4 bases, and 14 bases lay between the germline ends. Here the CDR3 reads CASSLKVAAYNEQFF. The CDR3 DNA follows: TGTGCCAGCTCACTCAAGGTAGCTGCATACAATGAGCAGTTCTTC.

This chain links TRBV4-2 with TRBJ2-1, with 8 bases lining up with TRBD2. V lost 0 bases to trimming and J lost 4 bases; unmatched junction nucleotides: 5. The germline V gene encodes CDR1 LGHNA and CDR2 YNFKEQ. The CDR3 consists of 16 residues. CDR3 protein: CASSQEGTSHYNEQFF. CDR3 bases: TGTGCCAGCAGCCAAGAAGGGACTAGTCATTACAATGAGCAGTTCTTC.

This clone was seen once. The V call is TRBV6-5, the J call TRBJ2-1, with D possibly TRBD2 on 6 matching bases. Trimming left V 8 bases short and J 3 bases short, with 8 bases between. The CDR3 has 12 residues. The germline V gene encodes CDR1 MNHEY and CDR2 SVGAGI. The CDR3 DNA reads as TGTGCCAGCGGGAGGATCTACAATGAGCAGTTCTTC. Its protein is CASGRIYNEQFF.

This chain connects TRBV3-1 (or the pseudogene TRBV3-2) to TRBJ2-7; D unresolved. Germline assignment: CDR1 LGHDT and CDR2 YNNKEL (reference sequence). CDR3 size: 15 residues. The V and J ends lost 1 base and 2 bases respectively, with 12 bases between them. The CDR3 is CASSQGDPQTYEQYF. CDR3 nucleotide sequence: TGTGCCAGCAGCCAAGGTGACCCACAAACCTACGAGCAGTACTTC.

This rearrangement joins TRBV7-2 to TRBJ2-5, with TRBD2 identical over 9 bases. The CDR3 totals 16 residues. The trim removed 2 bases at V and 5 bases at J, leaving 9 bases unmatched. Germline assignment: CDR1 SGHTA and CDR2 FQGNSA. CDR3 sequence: CASSLFLAGVGETQYF. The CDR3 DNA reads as TGTGCCAGCAGCTTATTTTTAGCGGGAGTTGGGGAGACCCAGTACTTC.

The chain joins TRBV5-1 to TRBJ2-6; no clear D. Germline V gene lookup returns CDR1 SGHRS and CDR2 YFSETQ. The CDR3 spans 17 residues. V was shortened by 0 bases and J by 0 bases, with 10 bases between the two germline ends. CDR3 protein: CASSLGKVPSGANVLTF. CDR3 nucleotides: TGCGCCAGCAGCTTGGGAAAGGTCCCCTCTGGGGCCAACGTCCTGACTTTC.

CDR3 sequence: CASSLVMGRTEAFF. The CDR3 DNA reads as TGTGCCAGCAGCTTAGTCATGGGTCGCACTGAAGCTTTCTTT. This rearrangement joins TRBV7-9 to TRBJ1-1; D uncertain. The V and J ends lost 1 base and 4 bases respectively, with 10 bases between them. This CDR3 spans 14 amino acids. Germline CDR1 is SEHNR and CDR2 is FQNEAQ (reference sequence).